Listed below are T cell receptor beta chains from one sample, sequenced in a study of blood T cell repertoires in COVID-19. Some clones are missing from TCRdb's copy, which holds only in-frame ones; the method was immunoSEQ multiplex PCR. The repertoire has 91,000 or so clones, more than 75% of them found once; the top ten carry roughly 14%. Sequenced: peripheral blood. These receptor sequences come from a human donor in a cohort sampled during active COVID-19. Both conserved end residues are part of each CDR3. Each record gives: J gene, V gene, D gene, clone size, CDR3 DNA, CDR3 protein. A D gene is named only where the DNA matches it firmly. Where a row states a size, it is once, few, many or the class of an expanded clone; other rows omit it.

TRBJ2-3 TRBV9 TRBD2 - TGTGCCAGCAGCCCGAGCGTAGCGGGAACAGATACGCAGTATTTT CASSPSVAGTDTQYF
TRBJ1-5 TRBV7-9 TRBD1 - TGTGCCAGCATCGTTATGCCGGGACAGGAGGTAGATCAGCCCCAGCATTTT CASIVMPGQEVDQPQHF
TRBJ1-2 TRBV10-2 - - TGCGCCAGCTGGGACCCAACGGGGGGCTATGGCTACACCTTC CASWDPTGGYGYTF
TRBJ2-5 TRBV5-1 - - TGCGCCAGCAGCAAGACAGTTGTGGAGACCCAGTACTTC CASSKTVVETQYF
TRBJ1-5 TRBV28 - - TGTGCCAGCAGCTTCCGTTTTGGAAGCATGGTCATGGGCGGCAATCAGCCCCAGCATTTT CASSFRFGSMVMGGNQPQHF
TRBJ1-2 TRBV6-5 - - TGTGCCAGCAGTTACGACGGGTACTATGGCTACACCTTC CASSYDGYYGYTF
TRBJ1-4 TRBV5-6 TRBD1 - TGTGCCAGCAGCCTAGGGACAGAGGGGGAAAAACTGTTTTTT CASSLGTEGEKLFF
TRBJ2-5 TRBV5-1 - - TGCGCCAGCGGCCTTCGAGGAGAAGAGACCCAGTACTTC CASGLRGEETQYF
TRBJ2-7 TRBV13 TRBD1 few TGTGCCAGCAGCCAATTGGGGACAGAGTACGAGCAGTACTTC CASSQLGTEYEQYF
TRBJ2-7 TRBV5-4 - - TGTGCCAGCAGTCCCGACTTGAGCTCCTACGAGCAGTACTTC CASSPDLSSYEQYF
TRBJ1-5 TRBV19 TRBD1 - TGTGCCAGTACTATGACAGGGGGTAATCAGCCCCAGCATTTT CASTMTGGNQPQHF
TRBJ2-7 TRBV9 TRBD1 - TGTGCCAGCAGCGTCAGGGACAGGGGATCTTACGAGCAGTACTTC CASSVRDRGSYEQYF
TRBJ2-3 TRBV27 - - TGTGCCAGCAGTTACGGCCCGGGAAGGGTCGCAGATACGCAGTATTTT CASSYGPGRVADTQYF
TRBJ1-3 TRBV7-2 - once TGTGCCAGCAGCTTCCATGGAAACACCATATATTTT CASSFHGNTIYF
TRBJ2-2 TRBV3-1/TRBV3-2 TRBD2 - TGTGCCAGCAGCCAAGCGGGGGGCACCGGGGAGCTGTTTTTT CASSQAGGTGELFF
TRBJ1-1 TRBV29-1 TRBD1 - TGCAGCGTAGCGGGACAGGCGAACACTGAAGCTTTCTTT CSVAGQANTEAFF
TRBJ1-2 TRBV3-1/TRBV3-2 TRBD1 few TGTGCCAGCAGCCACGGGACAGGGAATGGCTACACCTTC CASSHGTGNGYTF
TRBJ1-2 TRBV7-9 - - TGTGCCAGCAGCCAAAACAGGGAAGGCTACACCTTC CASSQNREGYTF
TRBJ1-6 TRBV5-1 - few TGCGCCAGCAGCGAGGTCGACAATTCACCCCTCCACTTT CASSEVDNSPLHF
TRBJ1-1 TRBV5-6 - - TGTGCCAGCAGCTTGGATGCAGGGCAATCCACTGAAGCTTTCTTT CASSLDAGQSTEAFF
TRBJ2-2 TRBV24-1 TRBD2 - TGTGCCACCAGTGATTCCGGGACTAGGAACACCGGGGAGCTGTTTTTT CATSDSGTRNTGELFF
TRBJ1-1 TRBV6-5 TRBD1 - TGTGCCACCGTTACAGGGGGTGGCACTGAAGCTTTCTTT CATVTGGGTEAFF
TRBJ2-7 TRBV3-1/TRBV3-2 - - TGTGCCAGCAGCCATGACAACTACGAGCAGTACTTC CASSHDNYEQYF
TRBJ2-7 TRBV5-1 - - TGCGCCAGCAGCTTGGTGTCAACGAGCTCCTACGAGCAGTACTTC CASSLVSTSSYEQYF
TRBJ2-5 TRBV9 TRBD2 - TGTGCCAGCAGCGTAGGAGGTAGCGGGACCAGGGAGACCCAGTACTTC CASSVGGSGTRETQYF
TRBJ1-2 TRBV7-8 - once TGTGCCAGCAGCTTAGACAGGTTGAGGATCGATGGCTACACCTTC CASSLDRLRIDGYTF
TRBJ1-5 TRBV6-5 - - TGTGCCAGCACCTTTGGTTTCCCGGGGAATCAGCCCCAGCATTTT CASTFGFPGNQPQHF
TRBJ2-2 TRBV24-1 - - TGTGCCACCAGTGATCCCAGGGTTACCGGGGAGCTGTTTTTT CATSDPRVTGELFF
TRBJ1-1 TRBV7-2 - - TGTGCCAGCAGCCAGACAGGCAACATGAACACTGAAGCTTTCTTT CASSQTGNMNTEAFF
TRBJ2-1 TRBV18 TRBD2 few TGTGCCAGCTCACCACCTGTCGGGGGGGAGCAGTTCTTC CASSPPVGGEQFF
TRBJ1-1 TRBV5-6 - - TGTGCCAGCAGCTTGGCCACCGGGGAAGCTTTCTTT CASSLATGEAFF
TRBJ2-7 TRBV4-1 - once TGCGCCAGCAGCCCGTGGCGATGGGGAGCCTACGAGCAGTACTTC CASSPWRWGAYEQYF
TRBJ1-2 TRBV29-1 - - TGCAGCGTCCCGGCGGGGAGGAGCGACTATGGCTACACCTTC CSVPAGRSDYGYTF
TRBJ2-1 TRBV27 - - TGTGCCAGCAGTTTTGGGGGGATGAGTGAGCAGTTCTTC CASSFGGMSEQFF
TRBJ1-5 TRBV7-9 - - TGTGCCAGCAGCTTAGGGGGCGATCGCCCCCAGCATTTT CASSLGGDRPQHF
TRBJ2-3 TRBV6-5 TRBD1 - TGTGCCAGCAGTTTGGCCACAGGGGGGAGTGCAGATACGCAGTATTTT CASSLATGGSADTQYF
TRBJ1-1 TRBV28 - - TGTGCCAGCAGTTTGAGCCAGGGTGGAAACACTGAAGCTTTCTTT CASSLSQGGNTEAFF
TRBJ2-1 TRBV18 TRBD2 - TGTGCCAGCTCACCAGGACTAGCGGGGGGACATGTTTACAATGAGCAGTTCTTC CASSPGLAGGHVYNEQFF
TRBJ2-3 TRBV5-4 - - TGTGCCAGCAGGTCGCAGGCTAGCACAGATACGCAGTATTTT CASRSQASTDTQYF
TRBJ1-2 TRBV25-1 - - TGTGCCAGCAGCGAGGGTCTTTACTATGGCTACACCTTC CASSEGLYYGYTF
TRBJ2-7 TRBV10-3 - - TGTGCCATCAGTGATACAGCGGTCCGGTCCTACGAGCAGTACTTC CAISDTAVRSYEQYF
TRBJ1-2 TRBV6-5 TRBD1 - TGTGCCAGCAGTTACCGGGGACAGGGGTCTAACTATGGCTACACCTTC CASSYRGQGSNYGYTF